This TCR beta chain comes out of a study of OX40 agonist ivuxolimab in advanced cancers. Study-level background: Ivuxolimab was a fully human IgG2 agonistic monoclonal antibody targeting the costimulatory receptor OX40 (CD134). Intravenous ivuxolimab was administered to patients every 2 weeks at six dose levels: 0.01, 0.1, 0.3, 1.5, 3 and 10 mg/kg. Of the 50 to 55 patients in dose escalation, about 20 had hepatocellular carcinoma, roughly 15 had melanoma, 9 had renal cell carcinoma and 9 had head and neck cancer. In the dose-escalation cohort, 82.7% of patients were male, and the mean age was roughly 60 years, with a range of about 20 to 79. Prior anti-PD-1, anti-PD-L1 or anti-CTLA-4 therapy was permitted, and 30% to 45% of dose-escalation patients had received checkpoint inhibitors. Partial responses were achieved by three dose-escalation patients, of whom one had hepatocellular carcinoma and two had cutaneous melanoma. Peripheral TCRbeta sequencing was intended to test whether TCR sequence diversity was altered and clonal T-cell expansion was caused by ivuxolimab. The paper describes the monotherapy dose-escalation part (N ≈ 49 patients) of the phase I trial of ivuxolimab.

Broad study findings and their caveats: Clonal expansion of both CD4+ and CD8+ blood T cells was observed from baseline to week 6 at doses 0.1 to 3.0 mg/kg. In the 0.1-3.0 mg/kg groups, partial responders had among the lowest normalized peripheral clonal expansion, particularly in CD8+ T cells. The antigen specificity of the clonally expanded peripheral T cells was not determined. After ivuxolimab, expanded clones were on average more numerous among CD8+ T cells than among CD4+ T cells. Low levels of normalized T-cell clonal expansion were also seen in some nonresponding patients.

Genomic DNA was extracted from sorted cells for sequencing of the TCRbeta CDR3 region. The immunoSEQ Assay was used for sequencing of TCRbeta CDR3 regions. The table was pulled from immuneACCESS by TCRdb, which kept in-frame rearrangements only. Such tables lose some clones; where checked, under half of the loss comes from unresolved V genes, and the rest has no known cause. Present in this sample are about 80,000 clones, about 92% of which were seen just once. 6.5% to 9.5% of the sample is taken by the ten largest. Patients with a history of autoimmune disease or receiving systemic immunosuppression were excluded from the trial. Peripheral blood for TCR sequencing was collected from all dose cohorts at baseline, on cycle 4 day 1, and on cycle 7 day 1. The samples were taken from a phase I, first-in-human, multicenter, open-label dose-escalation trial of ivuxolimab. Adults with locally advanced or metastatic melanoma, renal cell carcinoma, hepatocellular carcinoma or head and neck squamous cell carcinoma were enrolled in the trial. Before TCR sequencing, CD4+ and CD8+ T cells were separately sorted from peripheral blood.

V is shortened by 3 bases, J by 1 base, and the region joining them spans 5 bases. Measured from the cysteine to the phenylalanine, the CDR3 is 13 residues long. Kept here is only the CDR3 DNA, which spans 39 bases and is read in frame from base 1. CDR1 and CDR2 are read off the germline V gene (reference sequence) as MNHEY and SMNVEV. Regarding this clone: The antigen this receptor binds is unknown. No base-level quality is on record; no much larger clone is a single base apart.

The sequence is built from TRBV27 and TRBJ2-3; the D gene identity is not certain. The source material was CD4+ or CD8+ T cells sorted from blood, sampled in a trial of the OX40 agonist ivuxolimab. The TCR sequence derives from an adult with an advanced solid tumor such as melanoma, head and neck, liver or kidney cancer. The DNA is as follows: TGTGCCAGCAGTTTCGGAGGCACAGATACGCAGTATTTT. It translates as CASSFGGTDTQYF.